The 26 T cell receptor beta chains presented below share a single source sample, sequenced in a study of cytotoxic CD8 clonotypes in ibrutinib-treated CLL (dated by TCRdb to about 2021). Library preparation employed the immunoSEQ multiplex PCR assay. The table was pulled from immuneACCESS by TCRdb, which kept in-frame rearrangements only. Such tables lose some clones; where checked, under half of the loss comes from unresolved V genes, and the rest has no known cause. The sample table lists tens of thousands of clones, 57% of them with a count of one. Clones ranked in the top ten supply less than 6% of the sample. Sequencing was performed on PBMCs, taken before ibrutinib treatment. Receptor source: a human donor with chronic lymphocytic leukemia.

This clone was detected many times. The rearrangement joins TRBV7-8 to TRBJ1-4, with no clear D. The V gene lost 5 bases and the J gene lost 5 bases, with 12 bases spanning the gap. This CDR3 has 14 amino acids. Germline CDR1 reads SGHVS; CDR2 reads FQNEAQ. CDR3: CASSPSAQNEKLFF. CDR3 bases: TGTGCCAGCAGCCCATCAGCCCAAAATGAAAAACTGTTTTTT.

This sequence joins TRBV7-9 and TRBJ1-1; unclear D gene. Trimming pared 0 bases from V and 4 bases from J, leaving 12 bases between. CDR1 is SEHNR and CDR2 is FQNEAQ in the germline V gene (reference sequence). The CDR3 is 15 residues long. The CDR3 nucleotides are TGTGCCAGCAGCTTAGCGGAACACTCGACCACTGAAGCTTTCTTT. It specifies CASSLAEHSTTEAFF.

The chain links TRBV4-1 to TRBJ1-1; possibly TRBD1 for D (5 bases). Trimming pared 4 bases from V and 5 bases from J, leaving 11 bases between. CDR3 length equals 13 residues. The germline CDR1 and CDR2 sequences are MGHRA and YSYEKL. The CDR3: CASSPFEGTEAFF. The DNA for the CDR3 is TGCGCCAGCAGCCCTTTTGAGGGGACTGAAGCTTTCTTT.

The chain couples TRBV28 to TRBJ1-2, with 9 bases fitting TRBD1. The CDR3 spans 15 residues. The junction had 9 bases not matched to a gene; V was cut back by 2 bases and J by 8 bases. From germline, CDR1 is MDHEN and CDR2 SYDVKM. The CDR3 nucleotides are TGTGCCAGCAGTTTACAATACAGGGGGCGGGAAGGCTACACCTTC. Encoded protein: CASSLQYRGREGYTF.

Comments on this clone: Its ends do not fully match the called genes, so a read error is possible. J is TRBJ2-5 and V is TRBV6-1, with 7 bases aligning to TRBD1. The CDR3 runs to 17 residues. Germline V gene lookup returns CDR1 MNHNS and CDR2 SASEGT. In DNA form, the CDR3 reads TGTGCCATCAGTGCCACAGGGGTGAGCCGCTTCCAAGAGACCCAGTACTTC. Translated: CAISATGVSRFQETQYF.

This clone has only one observation. CDR3 coding DNA: TGCGCCAGCAGCTTCGGGACGGTGAACACCGGGGAGCTGTTTTTT. It codes for CASSFGTVNTGELFF. The rearrangement joins TRBV5-1 to TRBJ2-2; D may be TRBD1 or TRBD2 (5 bases each). Trimming left V 2 bases short and J 1 base short, with 9 bases between. This CDR3 is 15 amino acids long. Germline V gene lookup returns CDR1 SGHRS and CDR2 YFSETQ.

The gene calls are TRBV19 and TRBJ2-1, with D unclear. Between the trimmed V and J ends, which lost 5 bases and 8 bases, there was a span of 10 bases. Per the germline V gene, CDR1 is LNHDA and CDR2 is SQIVND (reference sequence). CDR3 length: 12 residues. The chain's CDR3 is CASSLGRHEQFF. The CDR3 nucleotides are TGTGCCAGTAGTCTAGGCCGGCATGAGCAGTTCTTC.

The gene calls are TRBV10-3 and TRBJ1-4; TRBD1 aligns across 11 bases. The CDR3 has 15 amino acids. In germline, CDR1 is ENHRY, CDR2 SYGVKD. V shed 10 bases and J 6 bases; nucleotides not matched to a gene: 10. DNA of the CDR3: TGTGCCACTAAGACCGGGACAGGGGGTTATGAAAAACTGTTTTTT. Translated, it gives CATKTGTGGYEKLFF.

The chain has TRBV4-1 and TRBJ1-1; TRBD1 agrees at 8 bases. CDR1 and CDR2 from the germline V gene are MGHRA and YSYEKL. Trimming took 4 bases from V and 0 from J; bases not matched to a gene: 4. The CDR3 covers 15 residues. The CDR3 DNA reads TGCGCCAGCAGCCCACCGGACAGGGTGAACACTGAAGCTTTCTTT. Its protein product is CASSPPDRVNTEAFF.

V usage is TRBV7-2 and J usage is TRBJ2-7; D may be TRBD2 (6 bases). The germline V gene encodes CDR1 SGHTA and CDR2 FQGNSA. The CDR3 length is 15 residues. The V and J ends lost 5 bases and 4 bases respectively, with 18 bases between them. The CDR3: CASSLMVLGRYEQYF. The CDR3 nucleotides read TGTGCCAGCAGCCTAATGGTACTGGGGAGGTACGAGCAGTACTTC.

The rearrangement joins TRBV4-1 to TRBJ2-7, with D perhaps TRBD2 (6 bases). V lost 0 bases, J lost 3 bases, and 12 bases lay in between. This CDR3 comprises 15 residues. Germline CDR1 MGHRA, CDR2 YSYEKL. The CDR3 loop is CASSQERELIYEQYF. DNA of the CDR3: TGCGCCAGCAGCCAAGAGCGGGAACTAATCTACGAGCAGTACTTC.

This clone was detected only once. Relative to the germline gene, one junction end is altered; a read error may explain this. V and J are TRBV9 and TRBJ2-1, with 8 nucleotides matching TRBD1. CDR1 SGDLS and CDR2 YYNGEE come from the germline V gene. The CDR3 sequence is 10 residues long. The CDR3 is CASGDRGKIF. The DNA for the CDR3 is TGTGCCAGCGGTGACAGGGGAAAGATCTTC. The full variable domain, its missing parts supplied by reference TRBV9 and TRBJ2-1, is DSGVTQTPKHLITATGQRVTLRCSPRSGDLSVYWYQQSLDQGLQFLIQYYNGEERAKGNILERFSAQQFPDLHSELNLSSLELGDSALYFCASGDRGKIFGPGTRLTVL.

This clone is medium-sized by share. The J gene is TRBJ1-2, the V gene TRBV20-1; the D is unclear. The CDR3 is 11 amino acids. V gave up 7 bases and J gave up 4 bases, with 10 bases separating them. Germline CDR1 and CDR2: DFQATT and SNEGSKA (reference sequence). This CDR3 reads CSVAESYGYTF. The CDR3 region has the DNA TGCAGTGTTGCAGAATCCTATGGCTACACCTTC.

The gene calls are TRBV4-3 and TRBJ2-3; D unclear. The CDR3 contains 17 residues. CDR1 is LGHNA and CDR2 is YSLEER in the germline V gene. Trimming pared 0 bases from V and 2 bases from J, leaving 15 bases between. CDR3 amino acids: CASSQEPYKASTDTQYF. Here the CDR3 DNA reads TGCGCCAGCAGCCAAGAACCCTATAAGGCGTCCACAGATACGCAGTATTTT.

Turning to this clone: This same CDR3 is encoded by further DNA sequences in the sample. The chain combines TRBV5-1 with TRBJ2-1, with 14 nucleotides matching TRBD2. The CDR3 has 15 amino acids. The V and J ends lost 5 bases and 8 bases, in that order; junction bases with no gene match: 6. CDR1 and CDR2 from the germline V gene are SGHRS and YFSETQ. Here the CDR3 DNA reads TGCGCCAGCAGTGATGGGACTAGCGGGAGTGATGAGCAGTTCTTC. Its translation: CASSDGTSGSDEQFF. The whole variable domain, filled in from reference TRBV5-1 and TRBJ2-1, reads KAGVTQTPRYLIKTRGQQVTLSCSPISGHRSVSWYQQTPGQGLQFLFEYFSETQRNKGNFPGRFSGRQFSNSRSEMNVSTLELGDSALYLCASSDGTSGSDEQFFGPGTRLTVL.

This chain connects TRBV28 to TRBJ1-5; no reliable D call. V shed 6 bases and J shed 3 bases, with 15 bases lying between them. The CDR3 has 15 amino acids. CDR1 and CDR2 from the germline V gene are MDHEN and SYDVKM. The CDR3 nucleotides read TGTGCCAGCAGCCCAGTGAGAATTGACAATCAGCCCCAGCATTTT. Translating it yields CASSPVRIDNQPQHF.

This clone was found a few times. The V and J genes are TRBV10-3 and TRBJ2-7; D tentatively reads TRBD1 or TRBD2 (5 bases each). The V end was cut by 7 bases, the J end by 2 bases, with 24 bases between. Looked up from germline, CDR1 is ENHRY and CDR2 is SYGVKD. This CDR3 contains 17 residues. In nucleotides, the CDR3 is TGTGCCATCAAGAATGGGGACGGGATACCCCAGGCCTACGAGCAGTACTTC. This sequence encodes CAIKNGDGIPQAYEQYF.

This clone showed up just a few times. This rearrangement joins TRBV6-6 to TRBJ2-7; TRBD1 might be the D (6 bases). Germline V gene data show CDR1 as MNHNY and CDR2 as SVGAGI (reference sequence). V was clipped by 0 bases and J by 1 base, with 10 bases between them. This CDR3 contains 15 residues. As DNA, the CDR3 is TGTGCCAGCAGTTACTCGAGGACAGCGTCCTACGAGCAGTACTTC. Translation gives CASSYSRTASYEQYF.

This clone was counted between two and nine times. This sequence joins TRBV27 and TRBJ1-1; 7 bases are shared with TRBD1. The CDR3 length is 14 residues. Germline lookup yields CDR1 MNHEY and CDR2 SMNVEV (reference sequence). V shed 8 bases, J shed 1 base, and the junction held 7 bases outside the gene matches. The CDR3 DNA sequence: TGTGCCAGCTCGCACAGGGGTGGGAACACTGAAGCTTTCTTT. It is translated as CASSHRGGNTEAFF.

This clone was seen more than once but under ten times. This may arise from a read error, as a much more abundant clone is one base away. The chain joins TRBV6-5 to TRBJ1-3; D gene ambiguous. Trimming stripped 6 bases from V and 4 bases from J, with 4 bases between. Looked up from germline, CDR1 is MNHEY and CDR2 is SVGAGI. The CDR3 runs 11 residues. Here the CDR3 DNA reads TGTGCCAGCAGCCGCGGAAACACCATATATTTT. Amino acids: CASSRGNTIYF.

V gene TRBV5-1 combines with J gene TRBJ2-2; 8 bases match TRBD1. The CDR3 sequence is 15 residues long. Unmatched junction bases numbered 4, after V lost 4 bases and J lost 2 bases. The germline V gene has CDR1 SGHRS and CDR2 YFSETQ. CDR3 sequence reads: CASSPAGGNTGELFF. The CDR3 DNA sequence: TGCGCCAGCAGCCCGGCAGGGGGCAACACCGGGGAGCTGTTTTTT.

The chain joins TRBV11-2 to TRBJ1-2; 8 bases align to TRBD1. In germline, CDR1 is SGHAT, CDR2 FQNNGV. V gave up 5 bases and J gave up 4 bases; unmatched junction bases: 9. The CDR3 has 15 residues. The CDR3 DNA is TGTGCCAGCAGCGGGACAGGCCCCGGCGGCTATGGCTACACCTTC. Amino acids: CASSGTGPGGYGYTF.

The V and J genes are TRBV2 and TRBJ2-5; D gene uncertain. CDR3 length: 14 residues. Germline CDR1 SNHLY, CDR2 FYNNEI. Trimming removed 8 bases at V and 1 base at J, with 14 bases between. The CDR3 region is CASCRTAIQETQYF. The CDR3 bases are TGTGCCAGCTGCCGAACAGCTATCCAAGAGACCCAGTACTTC.

J is TRBJ2-2 and V is TRBV11-3; D unresolved. The germline gives CDR1 SGHNT, CDR2 YENEEA. Trimming took 3 bases from V and 1 from J, leaving 6 bases between them. The CDR3 sequence is 14 residues long. CDR3 sequence reads: CASSFGVNTGELFF. In nucleotides, the CDR3 is TGTGCCAGCAGCTTCGGCGTGAACACCGGGGAGCTGTTTTTT. Drawing the rest from reference TRBV11-3 and TRBJ2-2, the complete variable domain is EAGVVQSPRYKIIEKKQPVAFWCNPISGHNTLYWYLQNLGQGPELLIRYENEEAVDDSQLPKDRFSAERLKGVDSTLKIQPAELGDSAVYLCASSFGVNTGELFFGEGSRLTVL.

The rearrangement uses TRBV2 and TRBJ1-1; D possibly corresponds to TRBD1 (5 bases). This CDR3 contains 13 residues. The V gene's germline CDR1 is SNHLY and CDR2 FYNNEI. Trimming took off 7 bases at V and 7 bases at J, with 16 bases between the two ends. The CDR3 protein is CASIPWAGGEAFF. The CDR3 DNA reads TGTGCCAGCATCCCCTGGGCCGGGGGTGAAGCTTTCTTT.

The chain has TRBV28 and TRBJ1-2; D call uncertain. The germline CDR1 and CDR2 sequences are MDHEN and SYDVKM. This CDR3 is 13 amino acids long. The V and J ends lost 4 bases and 2 bases respectively, with 8 bases between them. CDR3 residues: CASSSVPNYGYTF. Written as DNA, the CDR3 is TGTGCCAGCAGTTCCGTCCCAAACTATGGCTACACCTTC.